This entry features one TCR beta chain sequence. Assay used: immunoSEQ multiplex PCR; TCRdb lists only in-frame clones, some missing. The sample has 70,000 or so clones, nearly 80% seen once. The sample originates from a study of blood T cell repertoires in COVID-19. This CDR3 is built from 14 residues. V lost 0 bases, J lost 4 bases, and 0 bases stayed unmatched. Germline CDR1 ENHRY, CDR2 SYGVKD. Source material: peripheral blood. The J gene is TRBJ1-5, the V gene TRBV10-3; 7 nucleotides match TRBD1. This sequence originates from a human donor in a cohort sampled during active COVID-19. CDR3 region: CAISESTGNQPQHF. The CDR3 DNA sequence: TGTGCCATCAGTGAGTCGACAGGGAATCAGCCCCAGCATTTT.